This T cell receptor (beta chain) was identified in a study of shared clonotypes between healthy human individuals. Sorted-subset replicate PCRs used roughly 210 ng of genomic DNA. This amount corresponded to 25,000 to 30,000 T cell genomes. Generated by immunoSEQ multiplex PCR, the TCRdb table keeps only in-frame clones and is missing some. This sample carries some 1.5 million clones, around 98% of them seen once, and the ten largest clones take approximately 0.45%. Nashville, Tennessee was home to all donors, who were Caucasian adults. Losses at the gene ends were 3 bases for V and 6 bases for J; bases not matched to a gene: 5. The germline V gene has CDR1 SQVTM and CDR2 ANQGSEA. The CDR3 is 14 residues long.

This clonotype originated in a man aged 30-40 years in good health. J is TRBJ2-1 and V is TRBV29-1; 10 positions match TRBD2. The source material was naive CD4+ T cells sorted from blood. Subset here: CD45RA+ positively selected. CDR3 coding DNA: TGCAGCGTTGACAGAAGACTAGCGGGCAATGAGCAGTTCTTC. Protein: CSVDRRLAGNEQFF.